The 9 T cell receptor beta chains below come from one sample, sequenced in a study of T cells after yellow fever vaccination. A single record per CDR3 protein comes from TCRdb applying MiXCR to the 5' RACE reads. The sample has 20,000 to 30,000 distinct CDR3 sequences, 5.5% seen once. This material consisted of PBMCs, either bulk or a sorted T-cell subset (CD4+, CD8+, memory, or dextramer-sorted; not recorded which), taken 15 days after the yellow fever booster vaccination. The receptors were sampled from a young man who received the YFV17D yellow fever vaccine.

This clonotype appeared a single time. The CDR3 here is CASSPGQETQYF. CDR3 coding DNA: TGTGCTTCCTCCCCCGGCCAAGAGACCCAGTACTTC. The J gene is TRBJ2-5, the V gene TRBV12-3 or TRBV12-4; D is uncertain. The length of the CDR3 is 12 residues.

The gene calls are TRBV7-2 and TRBJ2-5; 7 positions match TRBD2. J was trimmed by 7 bases and V by 1 base; bases with no gene match: 9. The CDR3 loop spans 15 amino acids. The germline V gene has CDR1 SGHTA and CDR2 FQGNSA. This CDR3 reads CASSLVVAGAGTQYF. The CDR3 coding sequence is TGTGCCAGCAGCTTAGTAGTGGCGGGAGCCGGGACCCAGTACTTC.

Worth noting for this clonotype: In this CDR3 the conserved last residue, phenylalanine or tryptophan, is missing, so a read error is likely. This chain connects TRBV4-3 to TRBJ1-1; 8 bases are a match to TRBD1. The ends lost 4 bases at V and 1 base at J; junction bases unmatched: 8. Germline CDR1 LGHNA, CDR2 YSLEER. The CDR3 is 16 residues long. DNA of the CDR3: TGCGCCAGCAGCCTCGGTGTAGACAGGGGGAACACTGAAGCTTTCCTT. Translation gives CASSLGVDRGNTEAFL.

This clonotype was picked up many times. Likely a read error: the CDR3 ends without its conserved phenylalanine or tryptophan. The genes are TRBV18 and TRBJ2-1, with 9 bases that match TRBD1. The trim removed 10 bases at V and 5 bases at J, leaving 6 bases unmatched. There are 13 residues in the CDR3. In germline, CDR1 is KGHSH, CDR2 LQKENI. The CDR3 sequence is CATRDRANNEQFL. The CDR3 nucleotides read TGTGCCACCCGGGACAGGGCAAACAATGAGCAGTTCTTG.

This clonotype was counted many times. This chain connects TRBV11-2 to TRBJ2-7; no reliable D call. Deletions cut 1 base from V and 5 bases from J, with 9 bases between. The CDR3 covers 13 residues. The germline gives CDR1 SGHAT, CDR2 FQNNGV. Written as DNA, the CDR3 is TGTGCCAGCAGCTTAGTTGGACGAGACGAGCAGTACTTC. Residues: CASSLVGRDEQYF.

Concerning this clonotype: Just one base apart from a much larger clone, this may be a read error. The chain joins TRBV7-2 to TRBJ2-2; either TRBD1 or TRBD2 may supply D (5 bases each). The CDR3 length is 15 residues. Germline CDR1 and CDR2: SGHTA and FQGNSA. The DNA of the CDR3 is TGTGCCAGCAGCTCTGCTAAGGCAGGGACCGGGGAGCTGGTTTTT. This codes for CASSSAKAGTGELVF. The full variable domain, in which reference TRBV7-2 and TRBJ2-2 provide the parts outside the CDR3, is GAGVSQSPSNKVTEKGKDVELRCDPISGHTALYWYRQSLGQGLEFLIYFQGNSAPDKSGLPSDRFSAERTGGSVSTLTIQRTQQEDSAVYLCASSSAKAGTGELVFGEGSRLTVL.

This clonotype was observed at least ten times. The V call is TRBV7-6, the J call TRBJ2-1, with D perhaps given as TRBD1 or TRBD2 (6 bases each). Between the trimmed V and J ends, which lost 5 bases and 10 bases, there was a span of 15 bases. Germline assignment: CDR1 SGHVS and CDR2 FNYEAQ. The CDR3 contains 13 residues. CDR3: CASSPGAGWEQFF. CDR3 in DNA: TGTGCCAGCAGCCCGGGGGCGGGCTGGGAGCAGTTCTTC.

This clonotype was seen ten or more times. The rearrangement joins TRBV4-3 to TRBJ2-3; possible D gene TRBD1, 7 bases. Germline CDR1 is LGHNA and CDR2 is YSLEER. CDR3 length: 14 amino acids. V lost 0 bases and J 5 bases, leaving 9 bases between the germline ends. DNA for the CDR3: TGCGCCAGCAGCCAAGACAGGGGGGAAGATACGCAGTATTTT. Translated: CASSQDRGEDTQYF.

In regard to this clonotype: A single base separates this from a much larger clone, so it may be a read error. The J gene is TRBJ1-5, the V gene TRBV7-9, with D possibly matching TRBD1 (6 bases). V shed 4 bases and J shed 7 bases, with 14 bases lying between them. Germline CDR1 reads SEHNR; CDR2 reads FQNEAQ (reference sequence). This CDR3 comprises 14 residues. CDR3 region: CASSSTGHNQPQHF. CDR3 coding DNA: TGTGCCAGCAGCTCCACAGGGCACAACCAGCCCCAGCATTTT.